Following are 21 T cell receptor beta chains from one sample sequenced in a study of cytotoxic CD8 clonotypes in ibrutinib-treated CLL. TCRdb's table, derived via immunoSEQ multiplex PCR, lists solely in-frame clones and lacks some. The table shows about 130,000 clones, with around four fifths occurring only once. The specimen was PBMCs, collected after 24 months of ibrutinib treatment. All receptors derive from a human donor with chronic lymphocytic leukemia.

V gene TRBV9 combines with J gene TRBJ1-2; the match to TRBD1 covers 10 bases. The CDR3 spans 15 residues. V lost 1 base to trimming and J lost 4 bases; unmatched junction nucleotides: 4. Germline V gives CDR1 SGDLS, CDR2 YYNGEE. CDR3 sequence: CASSVTGTGVYGYTF. The CDR3 DNA reads as TGTGCCAGCAGCGTAACCGGGACAGGGGTCTATGGCTACACCTTC.

This sequence joins TRBV19 and TRBJ2-1; D may be TRBD2 (6 bases). Germline V lookup: CDR1 LNHDA, CDR2 SQIVND (reference sequence). The CDR3 spans 14 residues. Deletions cut 5 bases from V and 0 bases from J, with 8 bases between. CDR3 nucleotides: TGTGCCAGTAGTCCCGGGGGCTCCTACAATGAGCAGTTCTTC. Encoded protein: CASSPGGSYNEQFF.

The V gene is TRBV7-2, the J gene TRBJ1-1; 8 bases map to TRBD1. V was clipped by 5 bases and J by 4 bases; unmatched bases: 9. CDR1 is SGHTA, CDR2 FQGNSA, per germline. There are 15 residues in the CDR3. In nucleotides, the CDR3 is TGTGCCAGCAGCCTAACCGGACAGGGAGGCACTGAAGCTTTCTTT. Translated: CASSLTGQGGTEAFF.

The chain has TRBV5-1 and TRBJ2-7; 7 positions agree with TRBD1. Per germline, CDR1 SGHRS and CDR2 YFSETQ. V was pared by 3 bases and J by 0 bases, with 6 bases of the junction left unmatched. The CDR3 runs to 15 residues. The CDR3 loop reads CASSSTGQRSYEQYF. DNA of the CDR3: TGCGCCAGCAGCTCCACGGGACAGCGCTCCTACGAGCAGTACTTC. Drawing the rest from reference TRBV5-1 and TRBJ2-7, the complete variable domain is KAGVTQTPRYLIKTRGQQVTLSCSPISGHRSVSWYQQTPGQGLQFLFEYFSETQRNKGNFPGRFSGRQFSNSRSEMNVSTLELGDSALYLCASSSTGQRSYEQYFGPGTRLTVT.

This clone came up a few times. The J gene is TRBJ2-2, the V gene TRBV19, with 7 bases identical to TRBD1. The CDR3 length is 15 residues. The germline CDR1 and CDR2 sequences are LNHDA and SQIVND (reference sequence). The junction had 7 bases not matched to a gene; V was cut back by 5 bases and J by 4 bases. As DNA, the CDR3 is TGTGCCAGTAGTCCATGGACAGGCAGCACCGGGGAGCTGTTTTTT. Encoded protein: CASSPWTGSTGELFF. The variable domain in full, completed from reference TRBV19 and TRBJ2-2, reads DGGITQSPKYLFRKEGQNVTLSCEQNLNHDAMYWYRQDPGQGLRLIYYSQIVNDFQKGDIAEGYSVSREKKESFPLTVTSAQKNPTAFYLCASSPWTGSTGELFFGEGSRLTVL.

The chain carries TRBV28 and TRBJ2-7; 8 bases are a match to TRBD1. This CDR3 is 12 amino acids long. V shed 7 bases and J 3 bases; nucleotides not matched to a gene: 2. CDR1 MDHEN and CDR2 SYDVKM come from the germline V gene. DNA of the CDR3: TGTGCCAGCAAGACAGGGGACTACGAGCAGTACTTC. It codes for CASKTGDYEQYF.

This clone was seen a handful of times. The chain uses TRBV15 and TRBJ1-2; TRBD1 matches 9 bases. V lost 4 bases to trimming and J lost 7 bases; unmatched junction nucleotides: 13. CDR1 is LNHNV, CDR2 YYDKDF, per germline (reference sequence). CDR3 length: 16 residues. CDR3 amino acids: CATSKFPTGGLGGYTF. DNA for the CDR3: TGTGCCACCAGCAAGTTTCCGACAGGGGGATTGGGTGGCTACACCTTC. Full variable domain (outside the CDR3, taken from reference TRBV15 and TRBJ1-2): DAMVIQNPRYQVTQFGKPVTLSCSQTLNHNVMYWYQQKSSQAPKLLFHYYDKDFNNEADTPDNFQSRRPNTSFCFLDIRSPGLGDTAMYLCATSKFPTGGLGGYTFGSGTRLTVV.

The chain carries TRBV12-5 and TRBJ2-3, with unresolved D. The CDR3 has 14 residues. Trimming took 1 base from V and 3 from J, leaving 8 bases between them. Germline-derived CDR1 and CDR2 are LGHNT and FRNRAP. CDR3 coding DNA: TGTGCTAGTGGTTTGGCCAAATCAACAGATACGCAGTATTTT. Translating it yields CASGLAKSTDTQYF. The complete variable domain, with remaining parts taken from reference TRBV12-5 and TRBJ2-3, reads DARVTQTPRHKVTEMGQEVTMRCQPILGHNTVFWYRQTMMQGLELLAYFRNRAPLDDSGMPKDRFSAEMPDATLATLKIQPSEPRDSAVYFCASGLAKSTDTQYFGPGTRLTVL.

In its sample, this clone was seen once. The chain is built from TRBV6-1 and TRBJ1-4, with D possibly TRBD1 on 5 matching bases. Germline values: CDR1 MNHNS, CDR2 SASEGT. The CDR3 totals 15 residues. Trimming took 5 bases from V and 8 from J, leaving 18 bases between them. CDR3 protein: CASSPLVDSGEKLFF. The CDR3, as DNA: TGTGCCAGCAGTCCCCTCGTTGACAGCGGCGAAAAACTGTTTTTT.

The rearrangement links TRBV27 to TRBJ2-1, with 10 bases identical to TRBD2. Germline lookup yields CDR1 MNHEY and CDR2 SMNVEV (reference sequence). V was clipped by 6 bases and J by 5 bases; unmatched bases: 4. This CDR3 spans 14 amino acids. CDR3 amino acids: CASRPSGGHNEQFF. The CDR3, as DNA: TGTGCCAGCAGACCTAGCGGGGGTCACAATGAGCAGTTCTTC.

The genes are TRBV5-4 and TRBJ2-5, with 9 bases fitting TRBD2. This CDR3 is 15 amino acids long. V gave up 3 bases and J gave up 5 bases; unmatched junction bases: 8. Germline-derived CDR1 and CDR2 are SGHNT and YYREEE (reference sequence). Here the CDR3 DNA reads TGTGCCAGCAGCTCTCAAGCGGGGGGCGGTGAGACCCAGTACTTC. As protein: CASSSQAGGGETQYF.

The gene calls are TRBV7-9 and TRBJ2-3; no clear D. Germline V gene sequence: CDR1 SEHNR, CDR2 FQNEAQ (reference sequence). Trimming removed 5 bases from V and 3 bases from J, with 6 bases in between. The CDR3 totals 12 residues. This CDR3 is CASSPSTDTQYF. The CDR3 nucleotides read TGTGCCAGCAGCCCCTCTACAGATACGCAGTATTTT.

The V call is TRBV5-6, the J call TRBJ2-6; D might be TRBD2 (5 bases). This CDR3 contains 16 residues. V was trimmed by 1 base and J by 4 bases, leaving 12 bases between them. Germline values: CDR1 SGHDT, CDR2 YYEEEE. The CDR3 DNA sequence: TGTGCCAGCAGCTTGTTAACAGCGGAAGGGGCCAACGTCCTGACTTTC. Translating it yields CASSLLTAEGANVLTF.

This chain joins TRBV7-8 and TRBJ1-3, with TRBD1 as a possible D gene (5 bases). The CDR3 is 16 residues long. V lost 3 bases and J 3 bases, leaving 15 bases between the germline ends. Germline CDR1 and CDR2: SGHVS and FQNEAQ. For the CDR3, the DNA is TGTGCCAGCAGCTTTTCAGGGTTGGACGGTGGAAACACCATATATTTT. Protein: CASSFSGLDGGNTIYF.

The chain has TRBV5-4 and TRBJ1-6, with a tentative D call TRBD1 (5 bases). Germline values: CDR1 SGHNT, CDR2 YYREEE (reference sequence). V shed 2 bases and J shed 0 bases, with 9 bases lying between them. This CDR3 is 16 amino acids long. CDR3 region: CASSLPGSSYNSPLHF. In DNA form, the CDR3 reads TGTGCCAGCAGCTTACCAGGGAGCTCCTATAATTCACCCCTCCACTTT.

V gene TRBV5-1 combines with J gene TRBJ2-5; TRBD2 matches 8 bases. Germline assignment: CDR1 SGHRS and CDR2 YFSETQ. V shed 4 bases and J 2 bases; nucleotides not matched to a gene: 4. This CDR3 spans 14 amino acids. The CDR3 region is CASSPGGEQETQYF. DNA for the CDR3: TGCGCCAGCAGCCCCGGGGGGGAACAAGAGACCCAGTACTTC.

CDR3 amino acids: CSVDSGQGTNTGELFF. DNA of the CDR3: TGCAGCGTTGATTCGGGACAGGGTACGAACACCGGGGAGCTGTTTTTT. This chain joins TRBV29-1 and TRBJ2-2; 9 bases are a match to TRBD1. Germline-derived CDR1 and CDR2 are SQVTM and ANQGSEA. This CDR3 contains 16 residues. V gave up 3 bases and J gave up 0 bases; unmatched junction bases: 5.

The V and J genes are TRBV2 and TRBJ2-6; D is undetermined. The CDR3 runs to 16 residues. The ends were cut back, 3 bases at V and 0 bases at J, with 9 bases in the middle. The germline CDR1 and CDR2 sequences are SNHLY and FYNNEI. Here the CDR3 reads CASSESRSSGANVLTF. The CDR3 nucleotides read TGTGCCAGCAGTGAGTCCCGGAGCTCTGGGGCCAACGTCCTGACTTTC.

CDR3 region: CASSDPGRGTASEAFF. CDR3 nucleotides: TGTGCCAGCAGTGACCCAGGCAGGGGTACAGCCTCTGAAGCTTTCTTT. The J gene is TRBJ1-1, the V gene TRBV25-1; D possibly corresponds to TRBD1 (6 bases). Germline CDR1 is MGHDK and CDR2 is SYGVNS. The CDR3 is 16 amino acids. Deletions cut 3 bases from V and 6 bases from J, with 20 bases between.

V is TRBV19 and J is TRBJ2-3; perhaps TRBD1 as D (5 bases). This CDR3 region has 15 residues. V was pared by 2 bases and J by 4 bases, with 13 bases between. Germline-derived CDR1 and CDR2 are LNHDA and SQIVND (reference sequence). The CDR3 here is CASSIRSLRADTQYF. DNA of the CDR3: TGTGCCAGTAGTATAAGGTCCCTCAGGGCAGATACGCAGTATTTT.

The chain recombines TRBV11-2 with TRBJ1-1, with 8 nucleotides matching TRBD1. The CDR3 runs to 15 residues. After removal of 3 bases from V and 1 base from J, the junction contained 4 bases not matched to a gene. CDR1 is SGHAT, CDR2 FQNNGV, per germline. The DNA for the CDR3 is TGTGCCAGCAGCTTTATCGGACAGGGGAACACTGAAGCTTTCTTT. Protein: CASSFIGQGNTEAFF.